One sample yielded the 25 T cell receptor beta chains listed below, sequenced in a study of early stage breast cancer tumors. Clones were read by immunoSEQ multiplex PCR, and TCRdb kept only the in-frame ones, dropping some. The data show 20,000 to 25,000 clones, with about 75% seen just once and around a quarter held by the top ten. The sequenced sample was blood. These receptors were taken from a person aged 55 to 70 with breast cancer.

The gene calls are TRBV5-1 and TRBJ2-1; 11 positions match TRBD2. Trimming cost V 4 bases and J 5 bases; bases outside gene matches: 8. CDR3 length: 16 residues. The germline CDR1 and CDR2 sequences are SGHRS and YFSETQ. CDR3 nucleotides: TGCGCCAGCAGCATCTCTAGCGGGGGGCTCGACAATGAGCAGTTCTTC. Its translation is CASSISSGGLDNEQFF.

This clone showed up just a few times. The chain recombines TRBV7-3 with TRBJ1-1; 7 bases fit TRBD1. CDR3 size: 16 residues. Trimming at V came to 0 bases and at J to 1 base, leaving 5 bases not matched to a gene. Germline CDR1 and CDR2: SGHTA and FQGTGA. This CDR3 is CASSLTGSGGNTEAFF. The DNA for the CDR3 is TGTGCCAGCAGCTTAACAGGATCAGGGGGGAACACTGAAGCTTTCTTT. The variable domain in full, with the rest retrieved from reference TRBV7-3 and TRBJ1-1, is GAGVSQTPSNKVTEKGKYVELRCDPISGHTALYWYRQSLGQGPEFLIYFQGTGAADDSGLPNDRFFAVRPEGSVSTLKIQRTERGDSAVYLCASSLTGSGGNTEAFFGQGTRLTVV.

About this clone itself: One end of the junction is discordant with germline, which a read error may explain. The J gene is TRBJ2-3, the V gene TRBV30; 7 nucleotides match TRBD2. The germline V gene has CDR1 GTSNPN and CDR2 SVGIG (reference sequence). This CDR3 region has 11 residues. The CDR3 DNA reads TGCGCGGGAGCGCTAGGGGATACGCAGTATTTT. It yields the protein CAGALGDTQYF.

The rearrangement uses TRBV19 and TRBJ1-5; D is perhaps TRBD1 (5 bases). CDR3 size: 15 residues. Germline V gene sequence: CDR1 LNHDA, CDR2 SQIVND (reference sequence). V was cut by 5 bases and J by 3 bases, with 14 bases left in between. The CDR3: CASSWVGRDNQPQHF. DNA of the CDR3: TGTGCCAGTAGTTGGGTGGGACGAGACAATCAGCCCCAGCATTTT.

This chain uses TRBV5-1 with TRBJ2-1; the match to TRBD2 covers 7 bases. The germline V gene encodes CDR1 SGHRS and CDR2 YFSETQ. This CDR3 has 16 residues. V shed 4 bases, J shed 0 bases, and the junction held 7 bases outside the gene matches. The CDR3 reads CASSHSGSNSYNEQFF. The CDR3 DNA follows: TGCGCCAGCAGCCATAGCGGGTCTAACTCCTACAATGAGCAGTTCTTC.

The rearrangement uses TRBV29-1 and TRBJ2-1; TRBD1 agrees at 11 bases. Losses at the gene ends were 1 base for V and 0 bases for J; bases not matched to a gene: 14. The CDR3 is 20 residues long. Germline V lookup: CDR1 SQVTM, CDR2 ANQGSEA. CDR3 bases: TGCAGCGTTGAAGGGGCTCACGGGACAGGGGGAGGGGGCTCCTACAATGAGCAGTTCTTC. This codes for CSVEGAHGTGGGGSYNEQFF.

This chain uses TRBV25-1 with TRBJ1-1; D might be TRBD1 (5 bases). V shed 2 bases and J shed 0 bases, with 13 bases lying between them. Germline CDR1 is MGHDK and CDR2 is SYGVNS. The CDR3 has 16 amino acids. The CDR3 spells CASSEAGGDMNTEAFF. The DNA for the CDR3 is TGTGCCAGCAGTGAAGCCGGGGGAGACATGAACACTGAAGCTTTCTTT.

The chain uses TRBV5-1 and TRBJ2-1; 13 bases are a match to TRBD2. The V gene's germline CDR1 is SGHRS and CDR2 YFSETQ. Trimming took 5 bases from V and 3 from J; bases not matched to a gene: 11. The CDR3 has 18 amino acids. The CDR3 loop is CASSLLAGGLSSYNEQFF. CDR3 nucleotide sequence: TGCGCCAGCAGTTTACTAGCGGGGGGGCTATCTAGCTACAATGAGCAGTTCTTC.

This chain connects TRBV7-9 to TRBJ2-1; D is undetermined. In germline, CDR1 is SEHNR, CDR2 FQNEAQ (reference sequence). This CDR3 comprises 17 residues. Trimming stripped 8 bases from V and 5 bases from J, with 25 bases between. The CDR3 region is CASASRSPREGNNEQFF. The CDR3 region has the DNA TGTGCCAGCGCCTCCCGATCCCCCAGAGAAGGGAACAATGAGCAGTTCTTC.

The chain recombines TRBV6-4 with TRBJ2-7; TRBD2 agrees at 8 bases. V shed 2 bases, J shed 6 bases, and the junction held 9 bases outside the gene matches. This CDR3 has 15 amino acids. CDR1 is MRHNA, CDR2 SNTAGT, per germline. CDR3 protein: CASSDPAGGPGEQYF. In DNA, the CDR3 is TGTGCCAGCAGTGACCCCGCGGGGGGTCCGGGCGAGCAGTACTTC.

V usage is TRBV29-1 and J usage is TRBJ1-1, with 8 bases that match TRBD1. J gave up 5 bases and V 7 bases, and 9 bases lay outside the gene matches. In germline, CDR1 is SQVTM, CDR2 ANQGSEA. This CDR3 region has 13 residues. The CDR3 DNA follows: TGCAGCGCCATGGCAGGGGGCATTACTGAAGCTTTCTTT. Translating it yields CSAMAGGITEAFF.

This clone is a singleton in its sample. The chain recombines TRBV19 with TRBJ2-2; D possibly corresponds to TRBD1 (5 bases). CDR1 LNHDA and CDR2 SQIVND come from the germline V gene (reference sequence). The CDR3 contains 16 residues. V lost 1 base to trimming and J lost 5 bases, with 14 bases between them. CDR3 coding DNA: TGTGCCAGTAGTATAGTTGGGCAGGGCGTAACCGGGGAGCTGTTTTTT. Protein product: CASSIVGQGVTGELFF.

The gene calls are TRBV29-1 and TRBJ1-1, with 11 bases matching TRBD1. The CDR3 loop spans 13 amino acids. CDR1 is SQVTM and CDR2 is ANQGSEA in the germline V gene. Unmatched junction bases numbered 5, after V lost 8 bases and J lost 3 bases. Here the CDR3 DNA reads TGCAGCTTCAGGACAGGGGGCCACACTGAAGCTTTCTTT. Its protein is CSFRTGGHTEAFF. Drawing the rest from reference TRBV29-1 and TRBJ1-1, the complete variable domain is SAVISQKPSRDICQRGTSLTIQCQVDSQVTMMFWYRQQPGQSLTLIATANQGSEATYESGFVIDKFPISRPNLTFSTLTVSNMSPEDSSIYLCSFRTGGHTEAFFGQGTRLTVV.

This clone has only one observation. V usage is TRBV11-1 and J usage is TRBJ1-2, with D possibly matching TRBD1 (5 bases). The CDR3 loop spans 15 amino acids. Trimming took off 4 bases at V and 2 bases at J, with 14 bases between the two ends. Germline CDR1 is SGHAT and CDR2 is FQDESV (reference sequence). The CDR3 DNA is TGTGCCAGCAGCTGGGGGTCTGGGTCCAACTATGGCTACACCTTC. Protein: CASSWGSGSNYGYTF.

V and J are TRBV7-9 and TRBJ1-1; tentative D call: TRBD1 (6 bases). The CDR3 sequence is 14 residues long. The germline CDR1 and CDR2 sequences are SEHNR and FQNEAQ (reference sequence). V was trimmed by 5 bases and J by 4 bases, leaving 14 bases between them. In DNA form, the CDR3 reads TGTGCCAGCAGCCAACAGGGTTCGGGCACTGAAGCTTTCTTT. This sequence encodes CASSQQGSGTEAFF.

V is TRBV15 and J is TRBJ1-1, with D hard to call. Trimming left V 0 bases short and J 3 bases short, with 11 bases between. CDR1 and CDR2 (germline): LNHNV, YYDKDF (reference sequence). The CDR3 sequence is 15 residues long. CDR3 loop: CATSREIPPHTEAFF. The CDR3 DNA sequence: TGTGCCACCAGCAGAGAGATTCCGCCTCACACTGAAGCTTTCTTT.

The chain has TRBV7-9 and TRBJ2-2; D is undetermined. The CDR3 totals 15 residues. V gave up 4 bases and J gave up 0 bases, with 9 bases separating them. Germline V gene lookup returns CDR1 SEHNR and CDR2 FQNEAQ (reference sequence). CDR3 in amino acids: CASSSITTNTGELFF. DNA for the CDR3: TGTGCCAGCAGCTCTATAACCACGAACACCGGGGAGCTGTTTTTT. The variable domain in full, with the rest retrieved from reference TRBV7-9 and TRBJ2-2, is DTGVSQNPRHKITKRGQNVTFRCDPISEHNRLYWYRQTLGQGPEFLTYFQNEAQLEKSRLLSDRFSAERPKGSFSTLEIQRTEQGDSAMYLCASSSITTNTGELFFGEGSRLTVL.

This chain uses TRBV18 with TRBJ2-3; D gene uncertain. The CDR3 covers 13 residues. Germline CDR1 reads KGHSH; CDR2 reads LQKENI. Trimming removed 6 bases from V and 3 bases from J, with 10 bases in between. CDR3 residues: CASSLTETDTQYF. The CDR3, as DNA: TGTGCCAGCTCCCTCACCGAGACAGATACGCAGTATTTT.

The gene calls are TRBV28 and TRBJ1-1; tentative D call: TRBD1 (6 bases). The germline gives CDR1 MDHEN, CDR2 SYDVKM. V was shortened by 2 bases and J by 1 base, with 8 bases between the two germline ends. The CDR3 is 14 residues long. The CDR3 DNA reads as TGTGCCAGCAGTTTAGGACAGCAGAACACTGAAGCTTTCTTT. It yields the protein CASSLGQQNTEAFF.

The chain combines TRBV4-2 with TRBJ1-4, with D tentatively TRBD1 (6 bases). Germline V gene data show CDR1 as LGHNA and CDR2 as YNFKEQ. Trimming removed 3 bases at V and 8 bases at J, with 16 bases between. The CDR3 is 15 amino acids. CDR3 coding DNA: TGTGCCAGCAGCCAGATCGAGGGGGGAGGAGAAAAACTGTTTTTT. Translation gives CASSQIEGGGEKLFF.

The chain employs TRBV7-2 and TRBJ2-7, with unresolved D. Germline-derived CDR1 and CDR2 are SGHTA and FQGNSA. The CDR3 has 13 residues. Trimming took 0 bases from V and 6 from J, leaving 9 bases between them. This CDR3 is CASSLATGLEQYF. The CDR3 region has the DNA TGTGCCAGCAGCTTAGCGACGGGTCTCGAGCAGTACTTC.

This clone has only one observation. The V call is TRBV23-1, the J call TRBJ2-1; 7 bases fit TRBD1. TRBV23-1 is an ORF, and what it does is uncertain. V gave up 1 base and J gave up 5 bases; unmatched junction bases: 14. The CDR3 runs 18 residues. The CDR3 sequence: CASSQWCERDRGHNEQFF. For the CDR3, the DNA is TGCGCCAGCAGTCAATGGTGTGAAAGGGACAGAGGACACAATGAGCAGTTCTTC.

V and J are TRBV2 and TRBJ2-2, with D perhaps assigned TRBD1 or TRBD2 (6 bases each). Looked up from germline, CDR1 is SNHLY and CDR2 is FYNNEI. Trimming stripped 4 bases from V and 11 bases from J, with 20 bases between. This CDR3 has 15 residues. The CDR3 is CASSVSGGRMVELFF. The CDR3 bases are TGTGCCAGCAGTGTTTCCGGGGGCCGGATGGTAGAGCTGTTTTTT.

This sequence joins TRBV10-3 and TRBJ2-3; the match to TRBD1 covers 7 bases. In germline, CDR1 is ENHRY, CDR2 SYGVKD. CDR3 length: 15 amino acids. V dropped 4 bases and J dropped 2; count of bases not matched to a gene: 6. The CDR3 region is CAISGNRGFTDTQYF. CDR3 nucleotides: TGTGCCATCAGTGGTAACAGGGGTTTCACAGATACGCAGTATTTT.

V usage is TRBV7-9 and J usage is TRBJ1-1; no reliable D call. Deletions cut 10 bases from V and 2 bases from J, with 20 bases between. Germline CDR1 SEHNR, CDR2 FQNEAQ (reference sequence). This CDR3 spans 15 amino acids. The chain's CDR3 is CATYPPSSSNTEAFF. The CDR3 nucleotides read TGTGCCACCTACCCCCCAAGCTCAAGCAACACTGAAGCTTTCTTT.